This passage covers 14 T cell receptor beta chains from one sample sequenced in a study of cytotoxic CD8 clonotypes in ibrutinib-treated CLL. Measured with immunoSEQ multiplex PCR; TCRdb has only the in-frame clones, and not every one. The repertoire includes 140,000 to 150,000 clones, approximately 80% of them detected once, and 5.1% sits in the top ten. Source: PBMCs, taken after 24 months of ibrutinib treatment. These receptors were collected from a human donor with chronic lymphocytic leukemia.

The CDR3: CSVELGQITDTQYF. For the CDR3, the DNA is TGCAGCGTTGAACTGGGCCAAATCACAGATACGCAGTATTTT. The chain combines TRBV29-1 with TRBJ2-3; D not resolved. The V gene's germline CDR1 is SQVTM and CDR2 ANQGSEA. Trimming shortened V by 2 bases and J by 2 bases, and 11 bases separated the two germline ends. The CDR3 contains 14 residues.

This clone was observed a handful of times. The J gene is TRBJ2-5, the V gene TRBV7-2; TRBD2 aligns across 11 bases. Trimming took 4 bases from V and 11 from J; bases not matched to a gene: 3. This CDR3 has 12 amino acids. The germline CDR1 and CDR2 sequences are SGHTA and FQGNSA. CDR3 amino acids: CASSSRTSGQYF. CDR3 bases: TGTGCCAGCAGCTCGAGGACTAGCGGGCAGTACTTC.

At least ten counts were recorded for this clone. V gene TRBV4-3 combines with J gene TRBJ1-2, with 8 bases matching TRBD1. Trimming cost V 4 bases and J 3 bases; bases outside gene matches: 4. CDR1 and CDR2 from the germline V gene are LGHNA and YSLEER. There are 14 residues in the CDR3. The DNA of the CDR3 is TGCGCCAGCAGCCCCCTGGGACAGGACTATGGCTACACCTTC. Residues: CASSPLGQDYGYTF.

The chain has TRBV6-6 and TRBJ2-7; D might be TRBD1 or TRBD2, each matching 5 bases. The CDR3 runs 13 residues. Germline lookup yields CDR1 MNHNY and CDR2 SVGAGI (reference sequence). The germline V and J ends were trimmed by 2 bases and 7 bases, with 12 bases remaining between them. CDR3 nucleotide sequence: TGTGCCAGCAGTTACCAGGGATCGGGGGAGCAGTACTTC. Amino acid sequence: CASSYQGSGEQYF.

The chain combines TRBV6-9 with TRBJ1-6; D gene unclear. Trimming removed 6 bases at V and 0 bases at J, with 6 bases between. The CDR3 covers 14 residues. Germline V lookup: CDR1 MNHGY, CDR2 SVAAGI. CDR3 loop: CASRVGSYNSPLHF. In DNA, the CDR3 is TGTGCCAGCAGGGTGGGCTCCTATAATTCACCCCTCCACTTT.

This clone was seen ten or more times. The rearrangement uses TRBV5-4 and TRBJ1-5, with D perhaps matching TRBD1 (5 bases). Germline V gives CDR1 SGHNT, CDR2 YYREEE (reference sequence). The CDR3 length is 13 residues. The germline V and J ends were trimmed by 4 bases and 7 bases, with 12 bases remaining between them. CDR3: CASSPERGQPQHF. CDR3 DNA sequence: TGTGCCAGCAGCCCCGAGAGGGGACAGCCCCAGCATTTT. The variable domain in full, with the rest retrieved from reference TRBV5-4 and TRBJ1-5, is ETGVTQSPTHLIKTRGQQVTLRCSSQSGHNTVSWYQQALGQGPQFIFQYYREEENGRGNFPPRFSGLQFPNYSSELNVNALELDDSALYLCASSPERGQPQHFGDGTRLSIL.

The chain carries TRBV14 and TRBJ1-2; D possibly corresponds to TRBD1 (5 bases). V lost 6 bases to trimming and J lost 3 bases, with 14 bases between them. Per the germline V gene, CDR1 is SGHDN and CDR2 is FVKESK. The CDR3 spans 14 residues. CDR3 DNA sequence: TGTGCCAGCAGGCCCCAGGGAGCAGACTATGGCTACACCTTC. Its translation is CASRPQGADYGYTF.

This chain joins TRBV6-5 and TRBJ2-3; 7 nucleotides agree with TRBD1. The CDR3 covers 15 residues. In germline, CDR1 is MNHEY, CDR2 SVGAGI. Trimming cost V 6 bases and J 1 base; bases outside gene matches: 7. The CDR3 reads CASRPGQGGTDTQYF. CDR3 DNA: TGTGCCAGCAGACCCGGGCAGGGGGGCACAGATACGCAGTATTTT.

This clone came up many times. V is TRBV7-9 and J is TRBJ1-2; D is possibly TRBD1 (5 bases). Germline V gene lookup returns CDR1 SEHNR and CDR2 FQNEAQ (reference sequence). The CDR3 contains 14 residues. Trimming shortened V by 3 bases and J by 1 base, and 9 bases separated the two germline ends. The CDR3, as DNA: TGTGCCAGCAGCTTGGGGCAGATTAACTATGGCTACACCTTC. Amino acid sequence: CASSLGQINYGYTF.

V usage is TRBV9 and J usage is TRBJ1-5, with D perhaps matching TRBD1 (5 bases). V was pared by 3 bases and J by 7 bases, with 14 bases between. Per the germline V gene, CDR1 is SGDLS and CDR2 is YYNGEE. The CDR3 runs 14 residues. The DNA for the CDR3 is TGTGCCAGCAGCGCCCCTGGTCGGGGGCAGCCCCAGCATTTT. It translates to CASSAPGRGQPQHF.

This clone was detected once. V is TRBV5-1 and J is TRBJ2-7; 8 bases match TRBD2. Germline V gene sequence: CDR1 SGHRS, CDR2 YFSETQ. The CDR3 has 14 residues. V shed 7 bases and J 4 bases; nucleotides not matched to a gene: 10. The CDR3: CASRDPGGPYEQYF. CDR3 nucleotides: TGCGCCAGCCGGGACCCGGGGGGGCCATACGAGCAGTACTTC.

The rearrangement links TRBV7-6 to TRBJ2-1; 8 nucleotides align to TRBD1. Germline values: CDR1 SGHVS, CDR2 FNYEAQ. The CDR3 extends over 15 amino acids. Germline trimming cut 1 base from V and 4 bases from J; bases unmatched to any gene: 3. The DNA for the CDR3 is TGTGCCAGCAGCTTAGAACAGGGGGTTTACAATGAGCAGTTCTTC. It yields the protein CASSLEQGVYNEQFF.

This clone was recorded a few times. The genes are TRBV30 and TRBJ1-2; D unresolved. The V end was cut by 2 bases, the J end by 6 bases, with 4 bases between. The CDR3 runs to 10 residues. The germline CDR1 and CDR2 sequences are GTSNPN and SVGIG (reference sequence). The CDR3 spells CAWSPHGYTF. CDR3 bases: TGTGCCTGGAGTCCTCATGGCTACACCTTC.

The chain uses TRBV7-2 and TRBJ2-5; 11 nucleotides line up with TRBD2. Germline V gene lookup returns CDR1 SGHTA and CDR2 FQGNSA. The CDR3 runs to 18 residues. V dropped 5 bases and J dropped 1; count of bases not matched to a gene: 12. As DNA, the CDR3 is TGTGCCAGCAGCCCCGCCGCACCGGGACTAGCGGCCCAAGAGACCCAGTACTTC. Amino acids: CASSPAAPGLAAQETQYF.